The text below deals with one T cell receptor beta chain. In the original analysis: Amplification of reference gene primers provided the estimated nucleated cell counts. Libraries were prepared by immunoSEQ multiplex PCR; TCRdb keeps only in-frame clonotypes and omits some of them. V, J and clone size are taken as reported in that table, and D and trimming were inferred from the DNA itself. The sample records approximately 230,000 clones, approximately 91% being singletons. The data derive from a study of blood T cell repertoires in COVID-19. Germline V CDR1 and CDR2: SGHTA, FQGTGA. The CDR3 runs 15 residues. V was cut by 4 bases and J by 2 bases, with 13 bases left in between.

Sequenced input: peripheral blood. This chain uses TRBV7-3 with TRBJ2-3, with a possible D match to TRBD2 (6 bases). The sequence was obtained from a middle-aged woman who had recovered from COVID-19. The CDR3 here is CASSSGGAPTDTQYF. CDR3 in DNA: TGTGCCAGCAGCTCGGGCGGGGCTCCCACAGATACGCAGTATTTT. The entire variable domain, with the rest obtained from reference TRBV7-3 and TRBJ2-3, is as follows: GAGVSQTPSNKVTEKGKYVELRCDPISGHTALYWYRQSLGQGPEFLIYFQGTGAADDSGLPNDRFFAVRPEGSVSTLKIQRTERGDSAVYLCASSSGGAPTDTQYFGPGTRLTVL.